A selection of T cell receptor beta chains follows, all from one sample in a study of cytomegalovirus exposure and HLA in healthy donors. TCRdb's table, derived via immunoSEQ multiplex PCR, lists solely in-frame clones and lacks some. The sample shows some 150,000 clones, 88% of them seen only once. The specimen sequenced was PBMCs. The receptors derive from a young man in good health and CMV-seronegative. CDR3s include the opening cysteine and the closing phenylalanine or tryptophan. D genes are given only for firm matches. Some rows have no size entry. The others give once, few or many, or a class for an expanded clone.

NA,TRBJ2-5,NA,11,TRBV2,CASMRQETQYF,TGTGCCAGCATGCGGCAAGAGACCCAGTACTTC
NA,TRBJ1-1,NA,14,TRBV7-9,CASSAQQGNTEAFF,TGTGCCAGCAGCGCTCAACAGGGGAACACTGAAGCTTTCTTT
NA,TRBJ2-7,NA,13,TRBV28,CASRLLGSYEQYF,TGTGCCAGCAGATTACTAGGATCCTACGAGCAGTACTTC
few,TRBJ2-7,NA,17,TRBV12-1,CASSFNHRGGVEYEQYF,TGTGCCAGCAGCTTTAACCATAGGGGGGGTGTGGAGTACGAGCAGTACTTC
once,TRBJ1-4,NA,15,TRBV28,CASYGGRPTNEKLFF,TGTGCCAGCTATGGCGGGAGGCCCACTAATGAAAAACTGTTTTTT
NA,TRBJ2-2,NA,14,TRBV4-3,CASSQAIDTGELFF,TGCGCCAGCAGCCAGGCAATTGACACCGGGGAGCTGTTTTTT
NA,TRBJ1-6,NA,16,TRBV4-1,CASSQDVRSYNSPLHF,TGCGCCAGCAGCCAAGATGTCCGCTCCTATAATTCACCCCTCCACTTT
NA,TRBJ2-7,NA,14,TRBV28,CASSSRGRPYEQYF,TGTGCCAGCAGCTCACGGGGAAGGCCCTACGAGCAGTACTTC
NA,TRBJ1-2,NA,11,TRBV30,CAWSSGAGYTF,TGTGCCTGGAGTAGTGGGGCTGGCTACACCTTC
NA,TRBJ1-3,NA,14,TRBV9,CASSVGRQGNTIYF,TGTGCCAGCAGCGTAGGTCGGCAGGGTAACACCATATATTTT
NA,TRBJ2-1,NA,15,TRBV28,CASSPRHFGTNEQFF,TGTGCCAGCAGTCCTCGACATTTCGGTACCAATGAGCAGTTCTTC
once,TRBJ2-2,TRBD2,15,TRBV6-6,CASRLSGKGTGELFF,TGTGCCAGCAGGCTGAGCGGGAAAGGCACCGGGGAGCTGTTTTTT
few,TRBJ2-3,TRBD2,15,TRBV29-1,CSVDRLAGGTDTQYF,TGCAGCGTTGATCGACTAGCGGGGGGCACAGATACGCAGTATTTT
NA,TRBJ1-2,TRBD1,14,TRBV5-1,CASTPTTGNYGYTF,TGCGCCAGCACACCGACGACAGGGAACTATGGCTACACCTTC
NA,TRBJ2-7,NA,12,TRBV7-9,CASSATSYEQYF,TGTGCCAGCAGCGCGACATCATACGAGCAGTACTTC
NA,TRBJ1-2,TRBD1,15,TRBV18,CASSAGQMDGYGYTF,TGTGCCAGCTCAGCGGGACAGATGGATGGATATGGCTACACCTTC
NA,TRBJ2-5,NA,16,TRBV10-3,CAISGRGRAPQETQYF,TGTGCCATCTCCGGAAGGGGGAGAGCGCCCCAAGAGACCCAGTACTTC
few,TRBJ1-5,NA,12,TRBV6-5,CASRGSNQPQHF,TGTGCCAGTAGAGGAAGCAATCAGCCCCAGCATTTT
NA,TRBJ1-1,TRBD1,14,TRBV19,CASRPGQGFTEAFF,TGTGCCAGTAGGCCGGGACAGGGGTTCACTGAAGCTTTCTTT
few,TRBJ2-1,TRBD2,21,TRBV12-5,CASGLTPYPGLFDPLYNEQFF,TGTGCTAGTGGTTTGACTCCTTACCCGGGACTATTCGACCCGCTCTACAATGAGCAGTTCTTC
NA,TRBJ2-3,TRBD1,17,TRBV28,CASSQARDSLRTDTQYF,TGTGCCAGCAGCCAGGCTCGGGACAGTTTACGCACAGATACGCAGTATTTT
NA,TRBJ2-3,TRBD2,17,TRBV4-1,CASSQDTSGQFTDTQYF,TGCGCCAGCAGCCAAGATACTAGCGGGCAATTCACAGATACGCAGTATTTT
once,TRBJ2-3,NA,14,TRBV27,CASSPSSYTDTQYF,TGTGCCAGCAGTCCATCGTCCTACACAGATACGCAGTATTTT
NA,TRBJ1-5,TRBD1,17,TRBV7-2,CASSFFRGTGRPQPQHF,TGTGCCAGCAGCTTCTTCCGCGGGACAGGGAGGCCTCAGCCCCAGCATTTT
NA,TRBJ2-5,TRBD2,16,TRBV7-2,CASSLGLASGKETQYF,TGTGCCAGCAGCTTAGGTCTGGCTAGCGGAAAAGAGACCCAGTACTTC
NA,TRBJ1-5,TRBD1,21,TRBV10-3,CAISPGTGSGGTPYSNQPQHF,TGTGCCATCAGTCCCGGGACAGGGTCTGGTGGGACCCCCTATAGCAATCAGCCCCAGCATTTT
NA,TRBJ2-3,TRBD2,15,TRBV9,CASSIAGGVRDTQYF,TGTGCCAGCAGTATAGCGGGAGGGGTTCGAGATACGCAGTATTTT
once,TRBJ1-2,NA,16,TRBV11-2,CASSPREENPDYGYTF,TGTGCCAGCAGCCCACGGGAGGAAAACCCCGACTATGGCTACACCTTC
NA,TRBJ2-5,NA,15,TRBV10-2,CASSLFTGDQRTQYF,TGCGCCAGCAGCTTATTTACAGGCGATCAGAGGACCCAGTACTTC
NA,TRBJ2-5,TRBD1,16,TRBV7-9,CASSRQDRGVEETQYF,TGTGCCAGCAGCCGCCAGGACAGGGGAGTTGAAGAGACCCAGTACTTC
NA,TRBJ2-1,TRBD2,17,TRBV5-7,CASSRGTSVFGYNEQFF,TGTGCCAGCAGCAGGGGGACTAGCGTCTTTGGTTACAATGAGCAGTTCTTC
NA,TRBJ2-3,NA,12,TRBV7-9,CASSLPLDTQYF,TGTGCCAGCAGCCTACCCTTGGATACGCAGTATTTT
NA,TRBJ2-2,TRBD1,18,TRBV10-2,CASSDGTGGLRNTGELFF,TGCGCCAGCAGTGATGGGACAGGGGGCTTACGAAACACCGGGGAGCTGTTTTTT
NA,TRBJ2-3,TRBD2,15,TRBV29-1,CSVELVAGGKDTQYF,TGCAGCGTTGAACTCGTCGCGGGAGGGAAAGATACGCAGTATTTT
few,TRBJ2-1,NA,12,TRBV10-1,CASSERGNEQFF,TGCGCCAGCAGTGAGAGGGGGAATGAGCAGTTCTTC
NA,TRBJ1-5,NA,13,TRBV28,CASSFLVQGPQHF,TGTGCCAGCAGTTTTCTGGTTCAGGGACCCCAGCATTTT
NA,TRBJ1-1,NA,16,TRBV19,CASSIAETGGNTEAFF,TGTGCCAGTAGTATAGCGGAGACCGGGGGGAACACTGAAGCTTTCTTT
NA,TRBJ1-3,NA,15,TRBV28,CASSLNPNSGNTIYF,TGTGCCAGCAGTTTAAATCCCAACTCTGGAAACACCATATATTTT
once,TRBJ1-5,NA,13,TRBV7-8,CASSLNFPQPQHF,TGTGCCAGCAGCCTAAATTTTCCTCAGCCCCAGCATTTT
NA,TRBJ1-1,TRBD1,15,TRBV2,CASSWDRGKTTEAFF,TGTGCCAGCAGTTGGGACAGGGGGAAAACCACTGAAGCTTTCTTT
NA,TRBJ2-3,TRBD1,14,TRBV7-2,CASSLSGGPDTQYF,TGTGCCAGCAGCTTATCAGGGGGCCCAGATACGCAGTATTTT
NA,TRBJ1-4,NA,14,TRBV5-6,CASSLIARAEKLFF,TGTGCCAGCAGCTTGATAGCCAGGGCGGAAAAACTGTTTTTT
NA,TRBJ2-3,TRBD2,15,TRBV9,CASRAGAGGPDTQYF,TGTGCCAGCAGGGCGGGAGCGGGAGGGCCAGATACGCAGTATTTT
NA,TRBJ2-7,NA,13,TRBV27,CASHRGYSYEQYF,TGTGCCAGTCATCGGGGATACTCCTACGAGCAGTACTTC
NA,TRBJ1-1,NA,14,TRBV14,CASSQGTGNTEAFF,TGTGCCAGCAGCCAAGGTACAGGGAACACTGAAGCTTTCTTT
once,TRBJ1-5,TRBD1,16,TRBV4-1,CASSHPSGGGGQPQHF,TGCGCCAGCAGCCACCCCTCAGGGGGCGGTGGTCAGCCCCAGCATTTT
NA,TRBJ1-2,NA,13,TRBV5-4,CASSQDSIYGYTF,TGTGCCAGCAGCCAAGACAGTATCTATGGCTACACCTTC
NA,TRBJ2-3,NA,15,TRBV19,CASSIGLRGSDTQYF,TGTGCCAGTAGTATTGGATTGCGGGGATCAGATACGCAGTATTTT
NA,TRBJ2-3,NA,14,TRBV4-1,CASSDNAITDTQYF,TGCGCCAGCAGCGACAACGCGATCACAGATACGCAGTATTTT
once,TRBJ1-4,TRBD1,16,TRBV7-9,CASSRDSSATNEKLFF,TGTGCCAGCAGTCGGGACAGCAGTGCAACTAATGAAAAACTGTTTTTT
NA,TRBJ1-2,NA,12,TRBV2,CATHAGSNGYTF,TGTGCCACCCATGCGGGGTCGAATGGCTACACCTTC
NA,TRBJ2-1,NA,11,TRBV5-1,CASSVRNEQFF,TGCGCCAGCAGCGTGAGGAATGAGCAGTTCTTC
few,TRBJ2-7,TRBD2,14,TRBV28,CASSPRTSYNEQYF,TGTGCCAGCAGTCCTCGGACTAGTTATAACGAGCAGTACTTC
NA,TRBJ2-5,NA,15,TRBV2,CASSEQDTPGETQYF,TGTGCCAGCAGTGAACAGGACACCCCTGGGGAGACCCAGTACTTC
NA,TRBJ2-5,TRBD1,15,TRBV5-4,CASSLNRDRVETQYF,TGTGCCAGCAGCCTCAACCGGGACAGGGTAGAGACCCAGTACTTC